A single sample is the source of the 27 T cell receptor beta chains below, sequenced in a study of post-analysis software for immune sequencing data. These receptors have no identified antigens. Prepared libraries of TCR beta cDNA carried unique molecular identifiers. TCRdb analysed the PCR reads with MiXCR anew, one entry per CDR3 protein. The sample holds fewer than 850,000 distinct CDR3 sequences, roughly 27% seen once. Findings and caveats of the study: The study found TRBV5-6, TRBV5-1 and TRBV20-1 among a few TRBV segments more frequent in patients than controls.

The specimen was blood. These receptors were collected from a girl aged 10 to 17 with multiple sclerosis.

V is TRBV10-3 and J is TRBJ2-5, with D perhaps assigned TRBD1 or TRBD2 (7 bases each). Trimming took off 11 bases at V and 3 bases at J, with 16 bases between the two ends. The germline CDR1 and CDR2 sequences are ENHRY and SYGVKD. CDR3 length: 13 residues. The CDR3 nucleotides read TGTGCCGTCAAGGGAGGGACAGAAGAGACCCAGTACTTC. Translation gives CAVKGGTEETQYF.

The chain recombines TRBV15 with TRBJ2-7; D is unclear. V was cut by 0 bases and J by 2 bases, with 5 bases left in between. This CDR3 is built from 13 residues. The V gene's germline CDR1 is LNHNV and CDR2 YYDKDF (reference sequence). CDR3 bases: TGTGCCACCAGCAGAGATATGACCTACGAGCAGTACTTC. It translates to CATSRDMTYEQYF.

With regard to this clonotype: A much bigger clone sits one base away, suggesting this may be a read error. The chain is built from TRBV20-1 and TRBJ2-7; D may be TRBD1 (6 bases). The germline CDR1 and CDR2 sequences are DFQATT and SNEGSKA (reference sequence). The CDR3 sequence is 13 residues long. CDR3: CRGMGAASYEQYF. As DNA, the CDR3 is TGCAGGGGGATGGGGGCAGCATCCTACGAGCAGTACTTC.

This rearrangement joins TRBV27 to TRBJ2-1; D is ambiguous. CDR1 and CDR2 from the germline V gene are MNHEY and SMNVEV (reference sequence). V was shortened by 3 bases and J by 4 bases, with 16 bases between the two germline ends. The CDR3 has 16 residues. This chain's CDR3 is CASSFVGKQYYNEQFF. CDR3 DNA: TGTGCCAGCAGTTTCGTAGGTAAACAATATTACAATGAGCAGTTCTTC.

The rearrangement joins TRBV25-1 to TRBJ2-7; 8 bases match TRBD1. V shed 1 base, J shed 6 bases, and the junction held 5 bases outside the gene matches. This CDR3 is 14 amino acids long. The germline gives CDR1 MGHDK, CDR2 SYGVNS. CDR3 nucleotides: TGTGCCAGCAGTGAATCCAGGACAGGGAGCGAGCAGTACTTC. Protein product: CASSESRTGSEQYF.

This clonotype turned up a few times. This sequence joins TRBV7-2 and TRBJ2-5; unclear D gene. V was cut by 5 bases and J by 1 base, with 11 bases left in between. CDR1 and CDR2 (germline): SGHTA, FQGNSA. The CDR3 extends over 14 amino acids. The CDR3 region is CASSETSTQETQYF. The CDR3 region has the DNA TGTGCCAGCAGCGAAACCAGTACCCAAGAGACCCAGTACTTC.

A word on this clonotype: A read error may produce the germline difference seen at one junction end. The chain uses TRBV5-1 and TRBJ1-6; D unresolved. The CDR3 spans 12 residues. Germline CDR1 SGHRS, CDR2 YFSETQ. CDR3 coding DNA: TGTGCCAGCAGCTTAGATAATTCACCCCTCCACTTT. It translates to CASSLDNSPLHF.

In regard to this clonotype: At one of its ends the junction is not consistent with the germline gene, which may arise from a read error. This sequence joins TRBV5-1 and TRBJ2-7; no definite D call. This CDR3 has 13 amino acids. The germline V gene has CDR1 SGHRS and CDR2 YFSETQ. The CDR3 region has the DNA TGCGCCAACAGCTTCAAGGACGGTAACGAGCAGTACTTC. This encodes CANSFKDGNEQYF. The complete variable domain, with remaining parts taken from reference TRBV5-1 and TRBJ2-7, reads KAGVTQTPRYLIKTRGQQVTLSCSPISGHRSVSWYQQTPGQGLQFLFEYFSETQRNKGNFPGRFSGRQFSNSRSEMNVSTLELGDSALYLCANSFKDGNEQYFGPGTRLTVT.

The V call is TRBV5-1, the J call TRBJ1-2; TRBD1 might be the D (5 bases). CDR3 size: 16 residues. The V end was cut by 4 bases, the J end by 3 bases, with 19 bases between. Germline assignment: CDR1 SGHRS and CDR2 YFSETQ. The CDR3 region is CASSLYSGRTYYGYTF. CDR3 DNA sequence: TGCGCCAGCAGCCTGTACTCGGGACGGACTTACTATGGCTACACCTTC.

The chain carries TRBV9 and TRBJ2-1; 11 positions match TRBD2. The CDR3 length is 16 residues. CDR1 and CDR2 (germline): SGDLS, YYNGEE. Unmatched junction bases numbered 9, after V lost 1 base and J lost 9 bases. CDR3 DNA: TGTGCCAGCAGCGTAAACCCTAGCGGGAGGACGGGTGAGCAGTTCTTC. It is translated as CASSVNPSGRTGEQFF.

This clonotype was recorded a few times. At one of its ends the junction is not consistent with the germline gene, which may arise from a read error. This rearrangement joins TRBV20-1 to TRBJ2-1; D might be TRBD1 or TRBD2, each matching 6 bases. In germline, CDR1 is DFQATT, CDR2 SNEGSKA (reference sequence). The CDR3 totals 17 residues. CDR3 DNA: TGCAGTGCCAGAGGGGGGATCCCCCTAGATGCCTACAATGAGCAGTTCTTC. It codes for CSARGGIPLDAYNEQFF.

This clonotype has just a few counts. V usage is TRBV20-1 and J usage is TRBJ2-2, with TRBD1 identical over 9 bases. The CDR3 has 16 residues. Trimming at V came to 2 bases and at J to 6 bases, leaving 10 bases not matched to a gene. CDR1 DFQATT and CDR2 SNEGSKA come from the germline V gene (reference sequence). The CDR3 sequence is CSARPHRDRAAGELFF. CDR3 DNA sequence: TGCAGTGCTAGACCCCACCGGGACAGGGCGGCCGGGGAGCTGTTTTTT.

This clonotype was observed a handful of times. The rearrangement links TRBV28 to TRBJ2-7, with TRBD1 identical over 10 bases. Germline CDR1 and CDR2: MDHEN and SYDVKM. The CDR3 sequence is 14 residues long. The V segment lost 6 bases and the J segment 5 bases; nucleotides outside the gene matches: 7. CDR3 nucleotide sequence: TGTGCCAGCAGCCTAACCGGGACAGGGGACGAGCAGTACTTC. Translated: CASSLTGTGDEQYF.

The V and J genes are TRBV6-2 or TRBV6-3 and TRBJ2-5; 11 bases fit TRBD2. This CDR3 comprises 15 residues. Germline CDR1 and CDR2: MNHEY and SVGEGT. The J segment lost 4 bases and the V segment lost 6 bases, leaving 7 bases of the junction unmatched. In DNA form, the CDR3 reads TGTGCCAGCAGCCCCATAGCGGGAGGGCCAGAGACCCAGTACTTC. It translates to CASSPIAGGPETQYF.

This clonotype was detected ten times or more. The chain employs TRBV10-3 and TRBJ2-4, with a possible D match to TRBD2 (6 bases). This CDR3 contains 14 residues. Deletions cut 6 bases from V and 1 base from J, with 10 bases between. Germline assignment: CDR1 ENHRY and CDR2 SYGVKD. This CDR3 is CAISPGVAKNIQYF. DNA of the CDR3: TGTGCCATCAGCCCGGGAGTCGCCAAAAACATTCAGTACTTC.

This clonotype was found a few times. The gene calls are TRBV24-1 and TRBJ2-3; TRBD2 matches at 7 bases. This CDR3 is 15 amino acids long. Germline trimming cut 5 bases from V and 3 bases from J; bases unmatched to any gene: 7. From germline, CDR1 is KGHDR and CDR2 SFDVKD. CDR3 sequence (DNA): TGTGCCACCAGTGTGCCGGGAGGTAGAACAGATACGCAGTATTTT. Translation: CATSVPGGRTDTQYF.

The chain is built from TRBV20-1 and TRBJ2-5, with D possibly TRBD2 on 6 matching bases. There are 13 residues in the CDR3. Germline V CDR1 and CDR2: DFQATT, SNEGSKA (reference sequence). CDR3: CSAGAGTRETQYF. The CDR3 DNA reads as TGCAGCGCTGGGGCGGGGACGCGGGAGACCCAGTACTTC.

This chain uses TRBV4-1 with TRBJ1-1; 10 nucleotides align to TRBD1. V dropped 3 bases and J dropped 5; count of bases not matched to a gene: 12. Germline CDR1 is MGHRA and CDR2 is YSYEKL. The length of the CDR3 is 17 residues. The CDR3 sequence is CASSQDGTGVEVTEAFF. The CDR3, as DNA: TGCGCCAGCAGCCAGGACGGGACAGGGGTAGAGGTTACTGAAGCTTTCTTT.

This clonotype has just a few counts. The chain uses TRBV27 and TRBJ2-3, with 15 bases fitting TRBD2. CDR1 is MNHEY, CDR2 SMNVEV, per germline (reference sequence). Trimming took 4 bases from V and 2 from J; bases not matched to a gene: 1. The CDR3 runs 16 residues. The CDR3 nucleotides are TGTGCCAGCAGTTGGACTAGCGGGAGGGCCACAGATACGCAGTATTTT. This gives the protein CASSWTSGRATDTQYF.

The gene calls are TRBV7-9 and TRBJ2-3; tentatively, D is TRBD2 (5 bases). This CDR3 contains 15 residues. The V and J ends lost 5 bases and 5 bases respectively, with 17 bases between them. Germline lookup yields CDR1 SEHNR and CDR2 FQNEAQ (reference sequence). The CDR3 reads CASSVSGSLGDTQYF. The CDR3 nucleotides are TGTGCCAGCAGCGTCAGCGGCTCCCTAGGAGATACGCAGTATTTT.

This rearrangement joins TRBV20-1 to TRBJ2-7; D not resolved. The J call is uncertain, as TRBJ2-5 better fits the DNA end. This CDR3 contains 13 residues. Germline CDR1 is DFQATT and CDR2 is SNEGSKA (reference sequence). The CDR3 DNA is TGCAGTGCTAGAGATGGGTACTGGGAGACCCAGTACTTC. Its translation is CSARDGYWETQYF.

V usage is TRBV19 and J usage is TRBJ1-1, with unresolved D. From germline, CDR1 is LNHDA and CDR2 SQIVND (reference sequence). The V end lost 7 bases, the J end lost 1 base, and 10 bases lay between the germline ends. This CDR3 contains 13 residues. The CDR3 region has the DNA TGTGCCAGTAATAGCAGATGGAACACTGAAGCTTTCTTT. This gives the protein CASNSRWNTEAFF.

Here the CDR3 reads CSVGGRGGTGELFF. DNA for the CDR3: TGCAGTGTTGGCGGGAGAGGTGGCACCGGGGAGCTGTTTTTT. The J gene is TRBJ2-2, the V gene TRBV20-1, with 7 bases lining up with TRBD2. This CDR3 contains 14 residues. J was trimmed by 4 bases and V by 7 bases; bases with no gene match: 9. Germline assignment: CDR1 DFQATT and CDR2 SNEGSKA (reference sequence).

This sequence joins TRBV5-6 and TRBJ2-3, with D possibly being TRBD1 (6 bases). Germline V CDR1 and CDR2: SGHDT, YYEEEE. V was trimmed by 5 bases and J by 1 base, leaving 17 bases between them. The CDR3 is 16 amino acids. CDR3 residues: CASSSTLQGRTDTQYF. The CDR3 DNA is TGTGCCAGCAGTTCCACCCTGCAGGGGCGCACAGATACGCAGTATTTT.

J is TRBJ2-7 and V is TRBV3-1, with D possibly TRBD1 on 6 matching bases. Trimming removed 3 bases from V and 1 base from J, with 13 bases in between. Per the germline V gene, CDR1 is LGHDT and CDR2 is YNNKEL (reference sequence). The length of the CDR3 is 15 residues. The CDR3 DNA follows: TGTGCCAGCAGCCAGACAGGCCGGGGATCCTACGAGCAGTACTTC. Translating gives CASSQTGRGSYEQYF.

This clonotype was observed a handful of times. The J gene is TRBJ2-1, the V gene TRBV20-1; D tentatively fits TRBD1 or TRBD2 (6 bases each). V lost 1 base and J 9 bases, leaving 19 bases between the germline ends. The CDR3 sequence is 15 residues long. Looked up from germline, CDR1 is DFQATT and CDR2 is SNEGSKA (reference sequence). This CDR3 reads CSARVRGGFAGEQFF. For the CDR3, the DNA is TGCAGTGCTAGAGTCAGAGGGGGGTTCGCGGGTGAGCAGTTCTTC.

The J gene is TRBJ2-1, the V gene TRBV4-3; 7 positions agree with TRBD2. The CDR3 runs 15 residues. Germline CDR1 is LGHNA and CDR2 is YSLEER. With 4 bases clipped from V and 4 bases from J, the junction kept 7 bases outside the gene matches. CDR3 amino acids: CASSRDSSGYNEQFF. The CDR3 nucleotides are TGCGCCAGCAGCCGGGATAGTAGCGGGTACAATGAGCAGTTCTTC.